This TCR beta chain was retrieved from a study of OX40 agonist ivuxolimab in advanced cancers. Study-level background: The study treated patients with ivuxolimab, an agonistic anti-OX40 (CD134) antibody. Males comprised 70% to 85% of the group, whose mean age was roughly 60 years (range roughly 20 to 90). Study-wide results and limits: In the 0.1-3.0 mg/kg groups, partial responders showed among the lowest expansion. With doses of 0.1 to 3.0 mg/kg, CD4+ and CD8+ blood T cells had undergone clonal expansion by week 6.

Method: immunoSEQ multiplex PCR; TCRdb's copy keeps in-frame clones and lacks some. In the table there are under 45,000 clones, less than 85% of which are singletons. This clone occurred once. Its cognate antigen is unknown. V lost 2 bases to trimming and J lost 7 bases, with 6 bases between them. Germline V gene lookup returns CDR1 KGHSH and CDR2 LQKENI. The CDR3 has 11 residues. Sequenced material: CD4+ or CD8+ T cells sorted from blood, taken in a trial of the OX40 agonist ivuxolimab. The chain couples TRBV18 to TRBJ2-7; no reliable D call. The clonotype originates from an adult with an advanced solid tumor such as melanoma, head and neck, liver or kidney cancer. As DNA, the CDR3 is TGTGCCAGCTCACCAGGGCGAGAGCAGTACTTC. Its protein is CASSPGREQYF. The full variable domain, rest sourced from reference TRBV18 and TRBJ2-7, is NAGVMQNPRHLVRRRGQEARLRCSPMKGHSHVYWYRQLPEEGLKFMVYLQKENIIDESGMPKERFSAEFPKEGPSILRIQQVVRGDSAAYFCASSPGREQYFGPGTRLTVT.